These 29 T cell receptor beta chains originate from one sample sequenced in a study of blood T cell repertoires in COVID-19 (TCRdb year 2020). The library was obtained by the immunoSEQ multiplex PCR assay. Here the immuneACCESS table is served through TCRdb, limited to in-frame sequences with V and J called. Missing clones are a known gap in these copies; in checked studies unresolved V genes cover under half, and the rest lacks a known reason. In this sample the table shows roughly 260,000 clones, 91% of which occur a single time. In total, the top ten clones hold 0.95% to 1.5% of the sample. The sequenced sample consisted of PBMCs or T cells enriched from blood (not recorded which). The receptor set was obtained from a human donor in a cohort exposed to, infected with or recovered from COVID-19 (not recorded which). The donor label of this sample is uncertain.

The genes are TRBV18 and TRBJ1-5, with 9 bases identical to TRBD1. CDR1 and CDR2 (germline): KGHSH, LQKENI. V shed 1 base, J shed 3 bases, and the junction held 4 bases outside the gene matches. CDR3 length: 16 residues. The CDR3 coding sequence is TGTGCCAGCTCACCACGGAGGACAGGGGCCAATCAGCCCCAGCATTTT. Translation: CASSPRRTGANQPQHF.

V usage is TRBV7-8 and J usage is TRBJ1-5; 7 positions match TRBD1. J lost 5 bases, V lost 4 bases, and 8 bases had no gene match. The CDR3 is made up of 15 amino acids. Germline V lookup: CDR1 SGHVS, CDR2 FQNEAQ. The CDR3 sequence: CASSSDRVGYQPQHF. In nucleotides, the CDR3 is TGTGCCAGCAGCTCCGACAGGGTAGGTTATCAGCCCCAGCATTTT.

This chain links TRBV11-2 with TRBJ2-5, with a possible D match to TRBD2 (6 bases). Per germline, CDR1 SGHAT and CDR2 FQNNGV. With 3 bases removed from V and 5 bases from J, the gap between germline ends came to 19 bases. This CDR3 has 16 residues. The chain's CDR3 is CASSFSRGANLETQYF. CDR3 nucleotides: TGTGCCAGCAGCTTCTCCCGCGGGGCTAATTTGGAGACCCAGTACTTC.

The chain employs TRBV27 and TRBJ1-4, with a tentative D call TRBD1 (5 bases). There are 12 residues in the CDR3. From germline, CDR1 is MNHEY and CDR2 SMNVEV (reference sequence). With 11 bases removed from V and 3 bases from J, the gap between germline ends came to 10 bases. CDR3: CAVGGANEKLFF. CDR3 nucleotide sequence: TGTGCCGTGGGGGGTGCTAATGAAAAACTGTTTTTT.

This clone was recorded once. The rearrangement links TRBV7-3 to TRBJ2-1; maybe TRBD1 (5 bases). Germline CDR1 reads SGHTA; CDR2 reads FQGTGA. The length of the CDR3 is 13 residues. V lost 1 base and J 9 bases, leaving 10 bases between the germline ends. CDR3 DNA sequence: TGTGCCAGCAGCTTAAGTTCAGGGTTTGAGCAGTTCTTC. This translates into CASSLSSGFEQFF. The entire variable domain, with the rest obtained from reference TRBV7-3 and TRBJ2-1, is as follows: GAGVSQTPSNKVTEKGKYVELRCDPISGHTALYWYRQSLGQGPEFLIYFQGTGAADDSGLPNDRFFAVRPEGSVSTLKIQRTERGDSAVYLCASSLSSGFEQFFGPGTRLTVL.

The sample holds one count of this clone. The V and J genes are TRBV6-5 and TRBJ2-2; maybe TRBD2 (5 bases). Trimming stripped 0 bases from V and 1 base from J, with 9 bases between. Germline-derived CDR1 and CDR2 are MNHEY and SVGAGI. This CDR3 contains 16 residues. The CDR3 nucleotides are TGTGCCAGCAGTTACTCGGCGGGCTGGAACACCGGGGAGCTGTTTTTT. It is translated as CASSYSAGWNTGELFF.

The V and J genes are TRBV5-1 and TRBJ2-7, with TRBD1 as a possible D gene (6 bases). The CDR3 loop spans 13 amino acids. With 5 bases removed from V and 5 bases from J, the gap between germline ends came to 14 bases. CDR1 is SGHRS and CDR2 is YFSETQ in the germline V gene. The DNA of the CDR3 is TGCGCCAGCAGGGGGGCGCAAACCCACGAGCAGTACTTC. It yields the protein CASRGAQTHEQYF.

The chain joins TRBV7-9 to TRBJ1-4; TRBD1 is a possible D gene (6 bases). The germline V and J ends were trimmed by 6 bases and 0 bases, with 14 bases remaining between them. The germline V gene has CDR1 SEHNR and CDR2 FQNEAQ (reference sequence). This CDR3 region has 16 residues. In DNA, the CDR3 is TGTGCCAGCAGTCCCCAGGGGTTAGCAACTAATGAAAAACTGTTTTTT. Its protein is CASSPQGLATNEKLFF.

V and J are TRBV2 and TRBJ1-3; no clear D. Germline V lookup: CDR1 SNHLY, CDR2 FYNNEI. V was trimmed by 8 bases and J by 4 bases, leaving 9 bases between them. This CDR3 spans 12 amino acids. CDR3 in amino acids: CASAGNGNTIYF. The CDR3 DNA sequence: TGTGCCAGCGCGGGAAACGGAAACACCATATATTTT. The full variable domain, completed using reference TRBV2 and TRBJ1-3, is EPEVTQTPSHQVTQMGQEVILRCVPISNHLYFYWYRQILGQKVEFLVSFYNNEISEKSEIFDDQFSVERPDGSNFTLKIRSTKLEDSAMYFCASAGNGNTIYFGEGSWLTVV.

The chain couples TRBV29-1 to TRBJ1-2, with D possibly being TRBD1 (6 bases). The germline gives CDR1 SQVTM, CDR2 ANQGSEA. The CDR3 has 15 amino acids. Trimming took off 6 bases at V and 7 bases at J, with 24 bases between the two ends. CDR3 sequence (DNA): TGCAGCGTGGACAGAAACCCTAACGTGGCGTCTGGCTACACCTTC. Translated: CSVDRNPNVASGYTF.

V is TRBV7-2 and J is TRBJ1-5, with 8 bases identical to TRBD1. The CDR3 is 15 amino acids. The junction had 5 bases not matched to a gene; V was cut back by 6 bases and J by 1 base. Germline loops: CDR1 SGHTA, CDR2 FQGNSA. This CDR3 is CASRKPGGSNQPQHF. Written as DNA, the CDR3 is TGTGCCAGCAGGAAGCCAGGGGGCAGCAATCAGCCCCAGCATTTT. Full variable domain (outside the CDR3, taken from reference TRBV7-2 and TRBJ1-5): GAGVSQSPSNKVTEKGKDVELRCDPISGHTALYWYRQSLGQGLEFLIYFQGNSAPDKSGLPSDRFSAERTGGSVSTLTIQRTQQEDSAVYLCASRKPGGSNQPQHFGDGTRLSIL.

J is TRBJ2-5 and V is TRBV15; D is uncertain. CDR1 is LNHNV and CDR2 is YYDKDF in the germline V gene (reference sequence). With 0 bases removed from V and 1 base from J, the gap between germline ends came to 6 bases. The CDR3 is 14 residues long. The chain's CDR3 is CATSREARQETQYF. The CDR3 bases are TGTGCCACCAGCAGAGAGGCCCGCCAAGAGACCCAGTACTTC.

V and J are TRBV19 and TRBJ2-2; the match to TRBD1 covers 11 bases. The V gene's germline CDR1 is LNHDA and CDR2 SQIVND (reference sequence). There are 16 residues in the CDR3. Trimming at V came to 5 bases and at J to 4 bases, leaving 6 bases not matched to a gene. For the CDR3, the DNA is TGTGCCAGTAGTCCGGGACAGGGGGAAGGCACCGGGGAGCTGTTTTTT. This codes for CASSPGQGEGTGELFF.

The chain recombines TRBV7-3 with TRBJ2-1; D is possibly TRBD1 (5 bases). Germline V gives CDR1 SGHTA, CDR2 FQGTGA. V lost 5 bases and J 8 bases, leaving 16 bases between the germline ends. The CDR3 is 14 amino acids. The CDR3 DNA follows: TGTGCCAGCAGCGCTGACAACCTGGGGCATGAGCAGTTCTTC. It specifies CASSADNLGHEQFF.

This chain uses TRBV6-5 with TRBJ2-7, with TRBD1 identical over 9 bases. This CDR3 has 15 residues. The V gene end was trimmed by 6 bases and the J gene end by 3 bases; junction bases not matched to a gene: 9. CDR1 and CDR2 from the germline V gene are MNHEY and SVGAGI. In DNA form, the CDR3 reads TGTGCCAGCAGGCCCCTCCGGGACAGGGACTACGAGCAGTACTTC. Its protein is CASRPLRDRDYEQYF.

The V gene is TRBV5-1, the J gene TRBJ2-3, with 11 bases lining up with TRBD2. The CDR3 is 15 residues long. Germline CDR1 reads SGHRS; CDR2 reads YFSETQ. The V segment lost 3 bases and the J segment 2 bases; nucleotides outside the gene matches: 2. CDR3 amino acids: CASSSSGGSTDTQYF. In DNA form, the CDR3 reads TGCGCCAGCAGCTCTAGCGGGGGGTCCACAGATACGCAGTATTTT. Filled out from reference TRBV5-1 and TRBJ2-3, the complete variable domain reads KAGVTQTPRYLIKTRGQQVTLSCSPISGHRSVSWYQQTPGQGLQFLFEYFSETQRNKGNFPGRFSGRQFSNSRSEMNVSTLELGDSALYLCASSSSGGSTDTQYFGPGTRLTVL.

This rearrangement joins TRBV6-5 to TRBJ2-7, with a possible D match to TRBD1 (5 bases). Looked up from germline, CDR1 is MNHEY and CDR2 is SVGAGI. V was shortened by 5 bases and J by 5 bases, with 13 bases between the two germline ends. The CDR3 covers 13 residues. The CDR3 nucleotides read TGTGCCAGCAGTCCGCAGGGTCTCAACGAGCAGTACTTC. It is translated as CASSPQGLNEQYF.

This chain connects TRBV9 to TRBJ2-2; TRBD1 matches at 9 bases. CDR1 is SGDLS and CDR2 is YYNGEE in the germline V gene. This CDR3 is 16 amino acids long. Trimming removed 4 bases from V and 3 bases from J; junction bases left unmatched: 7. CDR3 DNA sequence: TGTGCCAGCAGCCACCGGACAGGGGTTGACACCGGGGAGCTGTTTTTT. This translates into CASSHRTGVDTGELFF.

This chain uses TRBV30 with TRBJ1-2, with unresolved D. The V and J ends lost 3 bases and 6 bases respectively, with 14 bases between them. The CDR3 spans 13 residues. CDR1 is GTSNPN, CDR2 SVGIG, per germline (reference sequence). The DNA for the CDR3 is TGTGCCTGGAGGCTCACCTGGGGAGATGGCTACACCTTC. Translating it yields CAWRLTWGDGYTF.

The chain joins TRBV19 to TRBJ1-3; D unclear. The length of the CDR3 is 14 residues. Germline V lookup: CDR1 LNHDA, CDR2 SQIVND (reference sequence). V was cut by 4 bases and J by 0 bases, with 7 bases left in between. The CDR3 DNA reads TGTGCCAGTAGTAAGGAGACCTCTGGAAACACCATATATTTT. Translating it yields CASSKETSGNTIYF.

The rearrangement uses TRBV28 and TRBJ1-2; TRBD1 matches at 8 bases. The CDR3 length is 14 residues. From germline, CDR1 is MDHEN and CDR2 SYDVKM. J lost 0 bases, V lost 6 bases, and 3 bases had no gene match. The DNA for the CDR3 is TGTGCCAGCAGGGACAGGGCCTCTAACTATGGCTACACCTTC. It translates to CASRDRASNYGYTF.

The chain joins TRBV7-8 to TRBJ1-2; D gene uncertain. Germline V lookup: CDR1 SGHVS, CDR2 FQNEAQ. The CDR3 is made up of 12 amino acids. V was shortened by 5 bases and J by 5 bases, with 9 bases between the two germline ends. The CDR3 loop reads CASSPYLYGYTF. CDR3 DNA sequence: TGTGCCAGCAGCCCCTACCTTTATGGCTACACCTTC.

V is TRBV2 and J is TRBJ1-5; no reliable D call. CDR3 size: 13 residues. Trimming pared 5 bases from V and 5 bases from J, leaving 10 bases between. Germline V gene lookup returns CDR1 SNHLY and CDR2 FYNNEI. DNA of the CDR3: TGTGCCAGCAGTACCCAAGAGGATCAGCCCCAGCATTTT. It encodes CASSTQEDQPQHF.

V is TRBV6-5 and J is TRBJ1-2, with 7 bases matching TRBD1. V lost 6 bases and J lost 6; bases outside the gene matches: 13. The germline V gene encodes CDR1 MNHEY and CDR2 SVGAGI. The CDR3 has 15 residues. As DNA, the CDR3 is TGTGCCAGCAGGGGGACAGCGCGTACCATGAATGGCTACACCTTC. Protein sequence: CASRGTARTMNGYTF.

The chain couples TRBV6-5 to TRBJ2-4; a weak D match, TRBD2 (6 bases). Trimming removed 0 bases from V and 2 bases from J, with 8 bases in between. CDR1 is MNHEY, CDR2 SVGAGI, per germline. The length of the CDR3 is 15 residues. The CDR3 DNA sequence: TGTGCCAGCAGTTACTCTCGGGAGACCAAAAACATTCAGTACTTC. This translates into CASSYSRETKNIQYF.

The rearrangement joins TRBV15 to TRBJ1-5, with a tentative D call TRBD1 (6 bases). The germline V gene has CDR1 LNHNV and CDR2 YYDKDF (reference sequence). Deletions cut 1 base from V and 1 base from J, with 8 bases between. This CDR3 is built from 15 residues. The CDR3 loop reads CATSRGRGSNQPQHF. The CDR3 coding sequence is TGTGCCACCAGCAGAGGCAGGGGAAGCAATCAGCCCCAGCATTTT. Together with reference TRBV15 and TRBJ1-5, the CDR3 gives the full variable domain: DAMVIQNPRYQVTQFGKPVTLSCSQTLNHNVMYWYQQKSSQAPKLLFHYYDKDFNNEADTPDNFQSRRPNTSFCFLDIRSPGLGDTAMYLCATSRGRGSNQPQHFGDGTRLSIL.

This clone was seen only once. This chain connects TRBV9 to TRBJ1-1, with a possible D match to TRBD1 (5 bases). The CDR3 runs to 18 residues. CDR1 is SGDLS, CDR2 YYNGEE, per germline. The V and J ends lost 0 bases and 1 base respectively, with 19 bases between them. The CDR3 spells CASSVGGRLSKGNTEAFF. Written as DNA, the CDR3 is TGTGCCAGCAGCGTAGGGGGCAGGCTTTCTAAAGGGAACACTGAAGCTTTCTTT.

J is TRBJ1-1 and V is TRBV11-2; D is perhaps TRBD1 (5 bases). From germline, CDR1 is SGHAT and CDR2 FQNNGV. This CDR3 comprises 15 residues. The V and J ends lost 1 base and 1 base respectively, with 10 bases between them. Written as DNA, the CDR3 is TGTGCCAGCAGCTTAGGCAGGGTAACGAACACTGAAGCTTTCTTT. Translating it yields CASSLGRVTNTEAFF.

V is TRBV15 and J is TRBJ2-3; TRBD2 might be the D (6 bases). The V end was cut by 1 base, the J end by 9 bases, with 8 bases between. The CDR3 is 12 amino acids. CDR1 is LNHNV, CDR2 YYDKDF, per germline (reference sequence). CDR3 sequence (DNA): TGTGCCACCAGCAGAGTGGGAGGAACGCAGTATTTT. Its protein product is CATSRVGGTQYF.